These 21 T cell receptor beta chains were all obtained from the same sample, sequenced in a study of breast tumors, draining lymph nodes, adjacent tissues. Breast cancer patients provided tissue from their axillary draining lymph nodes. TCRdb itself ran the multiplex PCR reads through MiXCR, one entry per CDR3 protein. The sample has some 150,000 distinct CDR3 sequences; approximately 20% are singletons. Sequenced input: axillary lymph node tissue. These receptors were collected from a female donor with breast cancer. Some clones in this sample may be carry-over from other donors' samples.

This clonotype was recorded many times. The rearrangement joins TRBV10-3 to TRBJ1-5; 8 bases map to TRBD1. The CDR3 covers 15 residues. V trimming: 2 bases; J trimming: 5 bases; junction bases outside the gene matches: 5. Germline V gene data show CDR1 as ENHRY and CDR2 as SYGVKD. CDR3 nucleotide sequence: TGTGCCATCAGTGAGGTCGCAGGGGGCTATCAGCCCCAGCATTTT. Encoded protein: CAISEVAGGYQPQHF.

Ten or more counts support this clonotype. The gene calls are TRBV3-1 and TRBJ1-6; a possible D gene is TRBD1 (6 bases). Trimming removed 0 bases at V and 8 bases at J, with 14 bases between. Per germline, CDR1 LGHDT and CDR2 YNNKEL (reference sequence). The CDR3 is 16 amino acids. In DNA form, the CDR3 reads TGTGCCAGCAGCCAAGATCTTAGGGCAGGGGATTCACCCCTCCACTTT. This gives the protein CASSQDLRAGDSPLHF. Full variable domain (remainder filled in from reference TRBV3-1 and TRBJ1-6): DTAVSQTPKYLVTQMGNDKSIKCEQNLGHDTMYWYKQDSKKFLKIMFSYNNKELIINETVPNRFSPKSPDKAHLNLHINSLELGDSAVYFCASSQDLRAGDSPLHFGNGTRLTVT.

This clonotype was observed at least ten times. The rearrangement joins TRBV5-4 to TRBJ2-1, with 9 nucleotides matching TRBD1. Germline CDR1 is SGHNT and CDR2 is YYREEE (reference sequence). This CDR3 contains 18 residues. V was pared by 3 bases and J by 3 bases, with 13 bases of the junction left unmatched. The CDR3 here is CASSSYPAGTGFYNEQFF. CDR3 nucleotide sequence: TGTGCCAGCAGCTCCTACCCGGCCGGGACAGGGTTCTACAATGAGCAGTTCTTC.

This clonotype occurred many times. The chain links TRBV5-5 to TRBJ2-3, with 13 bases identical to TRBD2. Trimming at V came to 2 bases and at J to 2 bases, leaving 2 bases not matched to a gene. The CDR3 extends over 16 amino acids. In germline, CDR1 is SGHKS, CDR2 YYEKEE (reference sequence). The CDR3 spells CASSFGTSGNTDTQYF. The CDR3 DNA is TGTGCCAGCAGCTTCGGGACTAGCGGGAACACAGATACGCAGTATTTT.

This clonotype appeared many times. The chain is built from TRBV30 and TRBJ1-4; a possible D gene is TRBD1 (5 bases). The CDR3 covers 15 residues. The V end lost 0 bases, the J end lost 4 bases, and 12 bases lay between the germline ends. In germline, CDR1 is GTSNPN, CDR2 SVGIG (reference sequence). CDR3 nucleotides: TGTGCCTGGAGTGTAGGAGGACACAATAATGAAAAACTGTTTTTT. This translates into CAWSVGGHNNEKLFF.

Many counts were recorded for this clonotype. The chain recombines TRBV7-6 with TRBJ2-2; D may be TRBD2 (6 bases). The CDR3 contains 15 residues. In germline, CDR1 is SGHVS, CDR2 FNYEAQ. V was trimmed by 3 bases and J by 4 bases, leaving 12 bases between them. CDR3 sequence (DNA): TGTGCCAGCAGCTTGGGGGGAGGCCTCACCGGGGAGCTGTTTTTT. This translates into CASSLGGGLTGELFF.

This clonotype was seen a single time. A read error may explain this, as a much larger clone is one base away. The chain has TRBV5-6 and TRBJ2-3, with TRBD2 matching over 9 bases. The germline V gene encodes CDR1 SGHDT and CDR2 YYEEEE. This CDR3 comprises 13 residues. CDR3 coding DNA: TGTGCCAGCAGTAGCGGGAGAAAGTATACGCGGTATTTT. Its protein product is CASSSGRKYTRYF.

Here the CDR3 reads CSARGLSRGSYEQYF. In DNA form, the CDR3 reads TGCAGTGCTAGAGGTCTTAGCAGGGGATCCTACGAGCAGTACTTC. This chain links TRBV20-1 with TRBJ2-7; D might be TRBD1 (6 bases). Trimming cost V 1 base and J 1 base, with 14 bases left between them. The CDR3 has 15 residues. The germline V gene has CDR1 DFQATT and CDR2 SNEGSKA (reference sequence).

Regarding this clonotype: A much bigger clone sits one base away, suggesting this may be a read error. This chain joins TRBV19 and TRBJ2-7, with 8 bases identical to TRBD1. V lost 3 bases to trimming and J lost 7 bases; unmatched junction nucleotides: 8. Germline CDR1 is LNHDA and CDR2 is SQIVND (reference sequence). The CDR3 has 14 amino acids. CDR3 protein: CASSMSQGAREQYF. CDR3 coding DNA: TGTGCCAGTAGTATGAGCCAGGGGGCGCGGGAGCAGTACTTC.

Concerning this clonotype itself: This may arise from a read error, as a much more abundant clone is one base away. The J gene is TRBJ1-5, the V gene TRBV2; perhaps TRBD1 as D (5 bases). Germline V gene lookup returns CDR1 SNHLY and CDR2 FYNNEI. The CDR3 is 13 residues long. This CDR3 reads CASSETAYQPHHF. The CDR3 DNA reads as TGTGCCAGCAGTGAGACAGCCTATCAGCCCCATCATTTT. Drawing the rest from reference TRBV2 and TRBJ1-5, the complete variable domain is EPEVTQTPSHQVTQMGQEVILRCVPISNHLYFYWYRQILGQKVEFLVSFYNNEISEKSEIFDDQFSVERPDGSNFTLKIRSTKLEDSAMYFCASSETAYQPHHFGDGTRLSIL.

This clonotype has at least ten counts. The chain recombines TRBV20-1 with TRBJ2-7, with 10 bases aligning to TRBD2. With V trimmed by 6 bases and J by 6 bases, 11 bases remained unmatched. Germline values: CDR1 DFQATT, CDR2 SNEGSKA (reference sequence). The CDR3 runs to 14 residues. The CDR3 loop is CSAPKSGRAREQYF. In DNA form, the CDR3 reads TGCAGTGCGCCTAAAAGCGGGAGGGCCCGCGAGCAGTACTTC.

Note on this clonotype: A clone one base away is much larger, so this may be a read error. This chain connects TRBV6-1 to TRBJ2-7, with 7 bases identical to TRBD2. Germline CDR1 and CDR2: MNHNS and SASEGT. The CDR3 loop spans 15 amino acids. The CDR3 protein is CASKRGENFDYGQYF. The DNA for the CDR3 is TGTGCCAGTAAACGGGGGGAAAACTTTGACTACGGGCAGTACTTC.

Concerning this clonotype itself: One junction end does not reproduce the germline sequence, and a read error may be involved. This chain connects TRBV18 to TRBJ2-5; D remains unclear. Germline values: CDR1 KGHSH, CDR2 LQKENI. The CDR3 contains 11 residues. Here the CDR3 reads CASSPQETRYF. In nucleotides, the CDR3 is TGTGCCAGCTCACCACAAGAGACCCGGTACTTC.

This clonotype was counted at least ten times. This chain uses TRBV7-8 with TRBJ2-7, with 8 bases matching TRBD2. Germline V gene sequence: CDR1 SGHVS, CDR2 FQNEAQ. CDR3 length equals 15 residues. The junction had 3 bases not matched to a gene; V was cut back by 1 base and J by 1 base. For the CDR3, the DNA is TGTGCCAGCAGCTTAGGAGGACTAGCTTCCTACGAGCAGTACTTC. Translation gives CASSLGGLASYEQYF.

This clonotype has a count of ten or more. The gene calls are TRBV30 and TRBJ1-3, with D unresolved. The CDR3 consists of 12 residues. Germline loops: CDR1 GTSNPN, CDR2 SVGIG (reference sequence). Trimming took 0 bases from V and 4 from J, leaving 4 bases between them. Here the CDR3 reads CAWSVRGNTIYF. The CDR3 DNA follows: TGTGCCTGGAGTGTACGGGGAAACACCATATATTTT.

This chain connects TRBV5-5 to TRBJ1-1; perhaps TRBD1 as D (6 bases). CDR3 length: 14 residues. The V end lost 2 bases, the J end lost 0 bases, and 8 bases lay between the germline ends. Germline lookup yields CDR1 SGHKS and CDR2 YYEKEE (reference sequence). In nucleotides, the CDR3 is TGTGCCAGCAGCTTTAGGGGGATGAACACTGAAGCTTTCTTT. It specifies CASSFRGMNTEAFF.

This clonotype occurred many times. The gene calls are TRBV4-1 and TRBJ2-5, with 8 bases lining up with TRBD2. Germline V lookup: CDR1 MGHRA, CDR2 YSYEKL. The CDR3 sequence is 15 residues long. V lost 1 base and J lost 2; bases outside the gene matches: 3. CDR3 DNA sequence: TGCGCCAGCAGCCAAGGACTAGCGAGACAAGAGACCCAGTACTTC. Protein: CASSQGLARQETQYF.

The CDR3 loop reads CASNDRGSKNIQYF. CDR3 DNA sequence: TGTGCCAGTAATGACAGGGGATCAAAAAACATTCAGTACTTC. This chain links TRBV5-8 with TRBJ2-4, with 8 bases fitting TRBD1. This CDR3 has 14 amino acids. Trimming removed 8 bases from V and 4 bases from J; junction bases left unmatched: 8. The germline gives CDR1 SGHTS, CDR2 YDEGEE. The full variable domain, completed using reference TRBV5-8 and TRBJ2-4, is EAGVTQSPTHLIKTRGQQATLRCSPISGHTSVYWYQQALGLGLQFLLWYDEGEERNRGNFPPRFSGRQFPNYSSELNVNALELEDSALYLCASNDRGSKNIQYFGAGTRLSVL.

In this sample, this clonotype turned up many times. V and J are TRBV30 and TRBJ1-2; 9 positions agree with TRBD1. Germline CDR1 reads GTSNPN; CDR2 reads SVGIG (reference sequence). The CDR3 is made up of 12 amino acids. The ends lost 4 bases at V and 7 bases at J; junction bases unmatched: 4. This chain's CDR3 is CAWTTGGGGYTF. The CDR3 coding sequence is TGTGCCTGGACAACAGGGGGCGGTGGCTACACCTTC.

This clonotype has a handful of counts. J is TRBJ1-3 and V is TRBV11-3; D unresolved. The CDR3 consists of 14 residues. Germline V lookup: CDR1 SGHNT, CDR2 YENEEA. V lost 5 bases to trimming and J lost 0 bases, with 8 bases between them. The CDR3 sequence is CASSEGDSGNTIYF. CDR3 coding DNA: TGTGCCAGCAGCGAGGGAGACTCTGGAAACACCATATATTTT.

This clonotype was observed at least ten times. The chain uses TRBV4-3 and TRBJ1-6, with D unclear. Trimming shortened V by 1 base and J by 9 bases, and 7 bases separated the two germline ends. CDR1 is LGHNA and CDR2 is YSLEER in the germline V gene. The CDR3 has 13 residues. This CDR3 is CASSQVVTSPLHF. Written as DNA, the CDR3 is TGCGCCAGCAGCCAAGTTGTAACTTCACCCCTCCACTTT.